This T cell receptor (beta chain) was retrieved from a study of T cells in Graves' hyperthyroidism and ophthalmopathy. Study results and limitations: From stable hyperthyroidism, ophthalmopathy was set apart by a 13 V-J model.

With regard to this clonotype: The antigen is unknown.

Germline V lookup: CDR1 SGHAT, CDR2 FQNNGV. The CDR3 runs to 14 residues. V was shortened by 3 bases and J by 7 bases, with 16 bases between the two germline ends. RNA transcripts provided the source from which TCR beta CDR3 regions were amplified. HTBI primers were used for first-round RT-PCR of the TCR CDR3. TCRdb reprocessed the multiplex PCR reads via MiXCR and lists one record per CDR3 protein. The table includes more than 450,000 distinct CDR3 sequences, 11% to 15% detected once. Patients with uncontrolled infections, other autoimmune diseases, pregnancy or lactation were excluded. The receptor comes from a woman between 40 and 55 years old with Graves' hyperthyroidism. Sample: blood. This chain joins TRBV11-2 and TRBJ2-7; D possibly corresponds to TRBD2 (5 bases). In DNA form, the CDR3 reads TGTGCCAGCAGCTTCTCCTTCTCTACGGGGGAGCAGTACTTC. It translates to CASSFSFSTGEQYF.